The TCR beta chain under discussion was sequenced for a study of cytomegalovirus exposure and HLA in healthy donors. The CDR3 is 12 amino acids. V shed 8 bases and J 8 bases; nucleotides not matched to a gene: 5. The germline gives CDR1 MNHEY, CDR2 SVGAGI. Profiling relied on immunoSEQ multiplex PCR, and the TCRdb table lists in-frame clones only, not all of them. The sample shows 150,000 to 200,000 clones, roughly 86% of them seen only once. This receptor was identified in a woman younger than 30 in good health and CMV-seronegative. Sequences were obtained from PBMCs. The chain combines TRBV6-5 with TRBJ2-1; 8 nucleotides match TRBD2. The CDR3: CASRRGGDEQFF. For the CDR3, the DNA is TGTGCCAGCCGTCGGGGGGGAGATGAGCAGTTCTTC.